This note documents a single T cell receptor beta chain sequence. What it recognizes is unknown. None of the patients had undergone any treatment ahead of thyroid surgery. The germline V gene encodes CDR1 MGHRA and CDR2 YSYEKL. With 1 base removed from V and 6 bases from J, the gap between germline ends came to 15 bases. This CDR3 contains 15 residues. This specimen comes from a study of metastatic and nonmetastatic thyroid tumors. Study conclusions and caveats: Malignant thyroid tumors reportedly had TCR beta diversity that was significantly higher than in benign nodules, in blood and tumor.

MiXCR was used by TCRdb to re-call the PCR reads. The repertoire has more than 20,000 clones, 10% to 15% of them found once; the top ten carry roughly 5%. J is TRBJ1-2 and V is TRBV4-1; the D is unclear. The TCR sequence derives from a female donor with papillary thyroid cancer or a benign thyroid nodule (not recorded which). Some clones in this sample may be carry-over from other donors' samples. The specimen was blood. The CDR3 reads CASSQAGTTYHGYTF. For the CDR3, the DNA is TGCGCCAGCAGCCAAGCAGGAACCACCTACCATGGCTACACCTTC.